This T cell receptor (beta chain) was observed in a study of PD-L1 blockade in urothelial cancer. The wider study: Males with bladder-origin urothelial cancer made up about 85% of the roughly 29 patients.

General observations from the study: The study found that durable-benefit patients expanded tumor-associated blood clones more at 3 weeks.

The method was immunoSEQ multiplex PCR; TCRdb's version includes in-frame clones alone and lacks a portion of them. The sample lists 85,000 to 130,000 clones, approximately 91% seen once, with 0.8% to 1% in the top ten. The V end lost 4 bases, the J end lost 3 bases, and 13 bases lay between the germline ends. Germline V gene data show CDR1 as SGHRS and CDR2 as YFSETQ. The CDR3 length is 14 residues. About this clone itself: Its antigen is not known.

The sequence was obtained from a woman aged 80 or over with urothelial cancer. The J gene is TRBJ1-2, the V gene TRBV5-1; TRBD1 might be the D (6 bases). The sample consisted of PBMCs, taken around atezolizumab (anti-PD-L1) treatment. The CDR3 region has the DNA TGCGCCAGCAGCCCTGACAGGACCTACTATGGCTACACCTTC. Encoded protein: CASSPDRTYYGYTF.